This T cell receptor beta chain was identified in a study of regulatory T cells in long-lasting Graves disease. About the research overall: Positivity for TSH receptor antibodies plus over 5 years of antithyroid drugs meant persistent Graves' disease. Study conclusions and caveats: Gene preferences differed: TRBV28, TRBJ1-2, TRBJ2-5 in persistent cases.

This clonotype has a count of ten or more. Its antigen is not identified. Noted time point: persistent/refractory GD, antithyroid drugs over 5 years with positive TRAb. PBMCs provided the RNA from which the TCR library was made. With EDTA tubes as the receptacles, about 8.1 milliliters of peripheral blood were drawn. For TCR beta, libraries came from iRepertoire HTBI primers and Arm-PCR of CDR3 regions. TCRdb reprocessed the multiplex PCR reads with MiXCR, giving one entry per CDR3 protein. The sample lists approximately 690,000 distinct CDR3 sequences, around 30% occurring once. The V gene's germline CDR1 is LGHDT and CDR2 YNNKEL (reference sequence). There are 15 residues in the CDR3. Trimming removed 2 bases from V and 7 bases from J; junction bases left unmatched: 8.

The sequencing used peripheral blood mononuclear cells (PBMCs), collected when the disease was refractory, from a patient treated with antithyroid drugs. This chain joins TRBV3-1 and TRBJ1-2; 9 positions match TRBD1. The origin of this receptor is a female donor with Graves disease. The CDR3 protein is CASSQPGTGTSGYTF. The CDR3 DNA is TGTGCCAGCAGCCAACCCGGGACAGGGACTAGTGGCTACACCTTC.